Listed below are T cell receptor beta chains from one sample, sequenced in a study of cytomegalovirus exposure and HLA in healthy donors. Profiling relied on immunoSEQ multiplex PCR, and the TCRdb table lists in-frame clones only, not all of them. This table holds approximately 190,000 clones, roughly 80% found once. The specimen was PBMCs. These receptors were taken from a man in his forties in good health and CMV-seropositive. Both conserved end residues are part of each CDR3. A D gene is named only where the DNA matches it firmly. Some rows have no size entry. The others give once, few or many, or a class for an expanded clone.

D gene,J gene,V gene,CDR3 length,clone size,CDR3 DNA,CDR3 protein
TRBD2,TRBJ2-7,TRBV29-1,14,NA,TGCAGCGTTGCACATGGGAGACTAGCGGACGCGCAGTACTTC,CSVAHGRLADAQYF
TRBD1,TRBJ1-5,TRBV18,15,NA,TGTGCCAGCTCACCAAGGACAGGGGAAAATCAGCCCCAGCATTTT,CASSPRTGENQPQHF
NA,TRBJ1-1,TRBV7-9,11,few,TGTGCCAGCAGCTTGGCCACTGAAGCTTTCTTT,CASSLATEAFF
NA,TRBJ1-2,TRBV19,12,NA,TGTGCCAGTAGTAGACAGTACTATGGCTACACCTTC,CASSRQYYGYTF
NA,TRBJ1-1,TRBV5-1,17,once,TGCGCCAGCAGCTTGGGAACCGGAGGCCACCTGGGGACTGAAGCTTTCTTT,CASSLGTGGHLGTEAFF
NA,TRBJ1-5,TRBV19,14,NA,TGTGCCAGTAGTATGAGAGGGAAAGATCAGCCCCAGCATTTT,CASSMRGKDQPQHF
TRBD2,TRBJ2-1,TRBV7-7,13,NA,TGTGCTAGCGCCCCCGGGGGGGCCCCTGAGCAGTTCTTC,CASAPGGAPEQFF
NA,TRBJ1-5,TRBV4-2,16,NA,TGTGCCAGCAGCCAAGAGAGTACTCTTAGCAATCAGCCCCAGCATTTT,CASSQESTLSNQPQHF
NA,TRBJ2-7,TRBV5-4,16,NA,TGTGCCAGCAGCTCCGTTGGGAGGGGGTACTCCTACGAGCAGTACTTC,CASSSVGRGYSYEQYF
NA,TRBJ1-1,TRBV19,13,NA,TGTGCCACCTCTTCCCACATAAACACTGAAGCTTTCTTT,CATSSHINTEAFF
NA,TRBJ2-3,TRBV20-1,11,once,TGCAGTGGAGTTACTACAGATACGCAGTATTTT,CSGVTTDTQYF
NA,TRBJ1-5,TRBV6-6,14,few,TGTGCCAGCAGTTACGATTTCGGGAGGCAGCCCCAGCATTTT,CASSYDFGRQPQHF
TRBD1,TRBJ1-1,TRBV6-5,16,NA,TGTGCCAGCAGTTCCTCCGGGACAGGGAGGAACACTGAAGCTTTCTTT,CASSSSGTGRNTEAFF
TRBD1,TRBJ2-1,TRBV14,16,NA,TGTGCCAGCAGCCATCTATTCGGACAGGGGGCATCTGAGCAGTTCTTC,CASSHLFGQGASEQFF
NA,TRBJ1-5,TRBV6-6,15,NA,TGTGCCAGCAGTGCAGAGCGGGTTAGCAATCAGCCCCAGCATTTT,CASSAERVSNQPQHF
NA,TRBJ2-7,TRBV7-9,12,NA,TGTGCCAGCAGCTTTTCCGTCTACGAGCAGTACTTC,CASSFSVYEQYF
TRBD2,TRBJ2-5,TRBV5-1,14,once,TGCGCCAGCAGCTTGACCGGGGGGAGGGAGACCCAGTACTTC,CASSLTGGRETQYF
NA,TRBJ1-3,TRBV6-6,16,few,TGTGCCAGCAGTTACACGACAGCCGGCGCTGGAAACACCATATATTTT,CASSYTTAGAGNTIYF
NA,TRBJ2-5,TRBV9,13,NA,TGTGCCAGCAGCCCTGGACCGGGGGAGACCCAGTACTTC,CASSPGPGETQYF
NA,TRBJ2-7,TRBV7-5,14,NA,TGTGCCAGAAGCTTGACAGGGGGTAGCTACGAGCAGTACTTC,CARSLTGGSYEQYF
NA,TRBJ2-3,TRBV18,15,NA,TGTGCCAGCTCACCACGGGCCGCCAGCACAGATACGCAGTATTTT,CASSPRAASTDTQYF
TRBD1,TRBJ1-4,TRBV29-1,13,NA,TGCAGCTCAAGGACAGGTCTTAATGAAAAACTGTTTTTT,CSSRTGLNEKLFF
TRBD2,TRBJ2-2,TRBV29-1,14,once,TGCAGCGCTTCCGGACTAGCAGGCACCGGGGAGCTGTTTTTT,CSASGLAGTGELFF
NA,TRBJ2-3,TRBV10-1,17,NA,TGCGCCAGCAGTGATTTAGCCGGCCGAGACCACACAGATACGCAGTATTTT,CASSDLAGRDHTDTQYF
NA,TRBJ2-4,TRBV9,15,NA,TGTGCCAGCAGCCCGGCAGGCTTGGCCAAAAACATTCAGTACTTC,CASSPAGLAKNIQYF
TRBD2,TRBJ2-5,TRBV5-4,18,few,TGTGCCAGCAGCCCACAAGGGACTGGCGGGGGGGCCAGAGAGACCCAGTACTTC,CASSPQGTGGGARETQYF
TRBD1,TRBJ1-4,TRBV9,14,few,TGTGCCAGCAGCGTAGCAGGGGGCAATGAAAAACTGTTTTTT,CASSVAGGNEKLFF
NA,TRBJ2-7,TRBV28,17,NA,TGTGCCAGCAGTTTAGCGGATCCCGGGACAAGCACCTACGAGCAGTACTTC,CASSLADPGTSTYEQYF
NA,TRBJ1-3,TRBV5-8,15,NA,TGTGCCAGCAGCTTGGAACGCGGCTCTGGAAACACCATATATTTT,CASSLERGSGNTIYF
NA,TRBJ1-1,TRBV9,15,NA,TGTGCCAGCAGCCCCATCCCCAGGGAAGGGACTGAAGCTTTCTTT,CASSPIPREGTEAFF
NA,TRBJ1-1,TRBV30,13,NA,TGTGCCTGGAGTGTTTCTTCCAGAACTGAAGCTTTCTTT,CAWSVSSRTEAFF
NA,TRBJ1-4,TRBV19,13,NA,TGTGCCAGTAGGGGGCAGGGTAATGAAAAACTGTTTTTT,CASRGQGNEKLFF
NA,TRBJ1-2,TRBV18,14,few,TGTGCCAGCTCACCGAGCAGGGAGGGGACTGGCTACACCTTC,CASSPSREGTGYTF
TRBD1,TRBJ1-1,TRBV9,16,NA,TGTGCCAGCAGCGTAGGGCAGGGGGCTTGGAACACTGAAGCTTTCTTT,CASSVGQGAWNTEAFF
NA,TRBJ2-7,TRBV19,12,NA,TGTGCCAGTAGTGGCCCGGGTTACGAGCAGTACTTC,CASSGPGYEQYF
NA,TRBJ2-2,TRBV9,13,NA,TGTGCCAGCAGCGTAGAACGGTACGGGGAGCTGTTTTTT,CASSVERYGELFF
TRBD1,TRBJ1-4,TRBV28,16,NA,TGTGCCAGCAGTTTTGAAGGAGGGGGCGATTCGGGGAAACTGTTTTTT,CASSFEGGGDSGKLFF
TRBD2,TRBJ2-7,TRBV7-3,16,NA,TGTGCCAGCAGCTTAGTACGGGGAGGGAAGATCTACGAGCAGTACTTC,CASSLVRGGKIYEQYF
NA,TRBJ2-7,TRBV6-5,13,NA,TGTGCCAGCAGTTCCCCAGGGTTTAACGAGCAGTACTTC,CASSSPGFNEQYF
NA,TRBJ2-2,TRBV25-1,17,NA,TGTGCCAGCAGTAACTACCACAGGGCAGGGAGATCCGGGGAGCTGTTTTTT,CASSNYHRAGRSGELFF
NA,TRBJ1-2,TRBV19,12,NA,TGTGCCAGTAGTATAGAAGTCGGGAGGAGAACCTTC,CASSIEVGRRTF
NA,TRBJ1-1,TRBV11-1,13,NA,TGTGCCAGCAGCTTGGGCAGGGGCACTGAAGCTTTCTTT,CASSLGRGTEAFF
NA,TRBJ2-1,TRBV4-3,14,NA,TGCGCCAGCAGCCAGGACTCCTCCTACAATGAGCAGTTCTTC,CASSQDSSYNEQFF
TRBD1,TRBJ2-7,TRBV29-1,13,NA,TGCAGCGCTACCGGGACAGGGTCCTACGAGCAGTACTTC,CSATGTGSYEQYF
TRBD1,TRBJ2-7,TRBV5-1,16,NA,TGCGCCAGCAGCTTGGACAGGGGCAAGAAGGGCTACGAGCAGTACTTC,CASSLDRGKKGYEQYF
NA,TRBJ2-1,TRBV28,12,NA,TGTGCCAGCAGTTTTATAGATAATGAGCAGTTCTTC,CASSFIDNEQFF
NA,TRBJ1-1,TRBV7-3,14,NA,TGTGCCAGCAGCCAGGGGCCGTTGAACACTGAAGCTTTCTTT,CASSQGPLNTEAFF
TRBD1,TRBJ1-1,TRBV30,17,NA,TGTGCCTGGGGGAGAGACCCGATCAGGGGGTCCCACACTGAAGCTTTCTTT,CAWGRDPIRGSHTEAFF
TRBD1,TRBJ2-7,TRBV30,13,NA,TGTGCCTGGGGGACAGGAACGGACTACGAGCAGTACTTC,CAWGTGTDYEQYF